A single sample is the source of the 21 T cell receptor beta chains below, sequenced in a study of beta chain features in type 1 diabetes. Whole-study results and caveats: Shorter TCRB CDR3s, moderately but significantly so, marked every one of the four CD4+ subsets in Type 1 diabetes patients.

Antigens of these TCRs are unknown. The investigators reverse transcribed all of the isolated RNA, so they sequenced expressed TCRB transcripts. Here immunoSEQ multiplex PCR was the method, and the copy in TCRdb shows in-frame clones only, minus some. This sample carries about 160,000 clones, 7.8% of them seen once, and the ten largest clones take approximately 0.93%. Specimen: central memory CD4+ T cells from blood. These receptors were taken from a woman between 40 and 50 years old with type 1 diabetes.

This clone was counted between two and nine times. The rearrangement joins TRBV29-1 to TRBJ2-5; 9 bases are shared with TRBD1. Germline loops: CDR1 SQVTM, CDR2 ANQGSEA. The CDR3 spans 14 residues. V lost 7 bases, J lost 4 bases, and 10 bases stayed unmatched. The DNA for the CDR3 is TGCAGCGGAACAGGGGGCGTTTTGGGAGAGACCCAGTACTTC. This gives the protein CSGTGGVLGETQYF.

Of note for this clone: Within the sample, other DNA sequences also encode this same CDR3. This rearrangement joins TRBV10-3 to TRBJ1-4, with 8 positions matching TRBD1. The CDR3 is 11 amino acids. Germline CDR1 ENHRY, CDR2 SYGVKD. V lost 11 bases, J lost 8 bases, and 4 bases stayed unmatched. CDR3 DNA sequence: TGTGCCGCACAGGGGGGGGAAAAACTGTTTTTT. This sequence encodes CAAQGGEKLFF.

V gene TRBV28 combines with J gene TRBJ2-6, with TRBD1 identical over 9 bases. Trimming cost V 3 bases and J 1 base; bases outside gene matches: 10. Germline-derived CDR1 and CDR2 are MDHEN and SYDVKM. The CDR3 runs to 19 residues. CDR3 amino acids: CASSFWTGVTTSGANVLTF. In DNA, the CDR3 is TGTGCCAGCAGTTTCTGGACAGGGGTCACTACATCTGGGGCCAACGTCCTGACTTTC.

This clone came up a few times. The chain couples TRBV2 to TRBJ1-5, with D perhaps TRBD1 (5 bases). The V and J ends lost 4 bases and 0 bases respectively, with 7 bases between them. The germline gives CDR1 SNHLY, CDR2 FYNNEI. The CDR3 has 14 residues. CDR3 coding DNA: TGTGCCAGCAGTGCCACAGGTAGCAATCAGCCCCAGCATTTT. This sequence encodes CASSATGSNQPQHF.

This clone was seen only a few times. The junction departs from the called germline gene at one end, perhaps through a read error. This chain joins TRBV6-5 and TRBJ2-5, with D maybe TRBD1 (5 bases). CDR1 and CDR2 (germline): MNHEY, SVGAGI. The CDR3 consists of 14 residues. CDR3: CAISEPLGAETQYF. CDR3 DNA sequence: TGTGCCATCAGTGAACCTCTTGGGGCAGAGACCCAGTACTTC.

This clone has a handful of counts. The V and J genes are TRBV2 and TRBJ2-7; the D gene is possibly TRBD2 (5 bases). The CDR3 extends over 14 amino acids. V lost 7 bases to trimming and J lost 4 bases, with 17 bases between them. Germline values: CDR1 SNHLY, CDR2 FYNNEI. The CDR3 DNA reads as TGTGCCAGCAAACCACTTCGCTCGGGATACGAGCAGTACTTC. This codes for CASKPLRSGYEQYF.

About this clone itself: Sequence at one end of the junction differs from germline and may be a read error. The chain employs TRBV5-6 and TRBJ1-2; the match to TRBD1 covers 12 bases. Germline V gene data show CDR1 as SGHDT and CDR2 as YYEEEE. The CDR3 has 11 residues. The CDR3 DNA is TGTGCCAGCAGTGGGACAGGGGGCGAGCTCTTC. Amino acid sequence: CASSGTGGELF.

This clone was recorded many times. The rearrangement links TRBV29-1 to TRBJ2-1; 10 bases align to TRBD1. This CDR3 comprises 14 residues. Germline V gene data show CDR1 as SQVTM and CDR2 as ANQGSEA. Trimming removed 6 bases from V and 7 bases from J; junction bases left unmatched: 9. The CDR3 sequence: CSVQYRDRGNEQFF. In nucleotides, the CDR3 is TGCAGCGTCCAATACCGGGACAGGGGAAATGAGCAGTTCTTC.

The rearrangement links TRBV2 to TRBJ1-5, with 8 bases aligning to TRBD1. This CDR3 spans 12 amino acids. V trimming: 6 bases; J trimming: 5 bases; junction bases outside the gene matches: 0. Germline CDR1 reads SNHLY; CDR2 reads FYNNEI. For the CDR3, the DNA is TGTGCCAGCAGACAGGGGGATCAGCCCCAGCATTTT. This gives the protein CASRQGDQPQHF.

CDR3 nucleotide sequence: TGTGCCAGCAGTCCCTGGGACAGGGAAAGGGAGACCCAGTACTTC. Translating gives CASSPWDRERETQYF. The chain employs TRBV27 and TRBJ2-5; TRBD1 matches at 9 bases. The V and J ends lost 5 bases and 5 bases, in that order; junction bases with no gene match: 9. The V gene's germline CDR1 is MNHEY and CDR2 SMNVEV (reference sequence). CDR3 length equals 15 residues.

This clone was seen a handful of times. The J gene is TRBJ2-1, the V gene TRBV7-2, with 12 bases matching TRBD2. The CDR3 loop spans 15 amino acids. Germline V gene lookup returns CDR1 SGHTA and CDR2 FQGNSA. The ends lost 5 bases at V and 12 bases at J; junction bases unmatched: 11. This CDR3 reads CASSPNRLAGEGQFF. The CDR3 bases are TGTGCCAGCAGCCCAAACCGACTAGCGGGGGAGGGGCAGTTCTTC.

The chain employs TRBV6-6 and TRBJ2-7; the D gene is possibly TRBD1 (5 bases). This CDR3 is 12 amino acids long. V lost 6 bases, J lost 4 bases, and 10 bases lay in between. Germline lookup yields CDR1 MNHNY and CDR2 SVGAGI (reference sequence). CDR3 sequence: CASRNDRYEQYF. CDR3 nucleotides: TGTGCCAGCAGGAACGACAGATACGAGCAGTACTTC.

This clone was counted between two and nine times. CDR3 residues: CASSTGTSGSNEQFF. CDR3 bases: TGTGCCAGCAGTACCGGGACTAGCGGATCCAATGAGCAGTTCTTC. V usage is TRBV6-6 and J usage is TRBJ2-1; 11 nucleotides align to TRBD2. The junction had 6 bases not matched to a gene; V was cut back by 5 bases and J by 6 bases. The CDR3 extends over 15 amino acids. Germline lookup yields CDR1 MNHNY and CDR2 SVGAGI (reference sequence).

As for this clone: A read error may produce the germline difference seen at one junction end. This CDR3 reads CASSQEMPATGF. The CDR3 DNA reads as TGCGCCAGCAGCCAAGAGATGCCGGCTACAGGGTTC. The chain carries TRBV4-3 and TRBJ2-7; a possible D gene is TRBD1 (6 bases). The CDR3 consists of 12 residues. Germline-derived CDR1 and CDR2 are LGHNA and YSLEER.

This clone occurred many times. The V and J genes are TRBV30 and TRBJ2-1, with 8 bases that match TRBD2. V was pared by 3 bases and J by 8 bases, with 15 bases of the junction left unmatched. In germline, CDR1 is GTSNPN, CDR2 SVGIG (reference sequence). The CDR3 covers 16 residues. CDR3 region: CAWSGGAGVGKDEQFF. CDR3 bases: TGTGCCTGGAGCGGGGGGGCGGGAGTAGGGAAGGATGAGCAGTTCTTC.

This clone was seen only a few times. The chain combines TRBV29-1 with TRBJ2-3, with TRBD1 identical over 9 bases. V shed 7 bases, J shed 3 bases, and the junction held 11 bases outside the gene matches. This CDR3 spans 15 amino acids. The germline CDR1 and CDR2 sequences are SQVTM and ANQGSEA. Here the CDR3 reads CSASKLGQGTDTQYF. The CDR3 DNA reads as TGCAGCGCCTCCAAACTGGGACAGGGTACAGATACGCAGTATTTT.

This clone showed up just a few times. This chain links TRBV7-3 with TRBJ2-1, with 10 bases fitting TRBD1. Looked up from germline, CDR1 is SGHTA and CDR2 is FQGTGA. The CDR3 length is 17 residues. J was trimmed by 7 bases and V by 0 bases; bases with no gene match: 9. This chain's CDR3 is CASSLTAGTGVGNEQFF. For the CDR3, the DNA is TGTGCCAGCAGCTTAACGGCCGGGACAGGGGTGGGGAATGAGCAGTTCTTC.

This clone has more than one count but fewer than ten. CDR3 in amino acids: CASSSGARAEKLFF. In DNA, the CDR3 is TGTGCCAGTTCCTCAGGGGCGCGTGCAGAAAAACTGTTTTTT. The genes are TRBV19 and TRBJ1-4, with D tentatively TRBD1 (6 bases). Germline V gives CDR1 LNHDA, CDR2 SQIVND (reference sequence). Trimming took 8 bases from V and 8 from J, leaving 18 bases between them. The CDR3 runs to 14 residues.

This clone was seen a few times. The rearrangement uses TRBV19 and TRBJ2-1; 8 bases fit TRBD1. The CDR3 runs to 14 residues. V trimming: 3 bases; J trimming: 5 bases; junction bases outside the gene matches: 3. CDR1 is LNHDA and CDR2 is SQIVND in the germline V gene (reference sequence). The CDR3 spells CASSMRTGNNEQFF. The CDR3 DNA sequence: TGTGCCAGTAGTATGCGGACAGGGAACAATGAGCAGTTCTTC.

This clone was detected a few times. The CDR3 is CASSPRQGRNTEAFF. CDR3 coding DNA: TGTGCCAGCAGCCCCCGACAGGGAAGGAACACTGAAGCTTTCTTT. This chain links TRBV7-9 with TRBJ1-1, with 7 bases aligning to TRBD1. Germline V lookup: CDR1 SEHNR, CDR2 FQNEAQ (reference sequence). J was trimmed by 1 base and V by 5 bases; bases with no gene match: 7. The CDR3 sequence is 15 residues long.

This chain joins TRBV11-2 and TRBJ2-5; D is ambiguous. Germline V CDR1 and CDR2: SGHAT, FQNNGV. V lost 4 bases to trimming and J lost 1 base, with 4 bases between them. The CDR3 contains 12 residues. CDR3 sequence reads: CASSSSQETQYF. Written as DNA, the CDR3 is TGTGCCAGCAGCTCCTCCCAAGAGACCCAGTACTTC.